The T cell receptor (beta chain) under discussion was sequenced for a study of cytomegalovirus exposure and HLA in healthy donors. Comment on this clone: No antigen is known for it.

This CDR3 has 16 residues. Germline values: CDR1 MNHEY, CDR2 SMNVEV (reference sequence). V lost 4 bases and J lost 6; bases outside the gene matches: 12. Both 60 Vbeta primers and 13 Jbeta primers went into the PCR. The assay was immunoSEQ multiplex PCR, and TCRdb's table has in-frame clones only and misses some. The top ten clones hold less than 2% of a sample with around 190,000 clones, about 83% of them seen once. Whole-study findings and limits: Both high specificity and high sensitivity reportedly marked the classifier's diagnosis of cytomegalovirus status. Only CMV serostatus was available as immune exposure information.

Though nominally healthy at sampling, donors likely had unrecorded immune exposures. Sequencing was performed on PBMCs. The chain uses TRBV27 and TRBJ2-1, with 7 bases matching TRBD2. The TCR comes from a man aged 35-49 years in good health and CMV-seropositive. CDR3 sequence reads: CASSSAGPGGGNEQFF. In nucleotides, the CDR3 is TGTGCCAGCAGTTCCGCCGGCCCGGGAGGAGGCAATGAGCAGTTCTTC.